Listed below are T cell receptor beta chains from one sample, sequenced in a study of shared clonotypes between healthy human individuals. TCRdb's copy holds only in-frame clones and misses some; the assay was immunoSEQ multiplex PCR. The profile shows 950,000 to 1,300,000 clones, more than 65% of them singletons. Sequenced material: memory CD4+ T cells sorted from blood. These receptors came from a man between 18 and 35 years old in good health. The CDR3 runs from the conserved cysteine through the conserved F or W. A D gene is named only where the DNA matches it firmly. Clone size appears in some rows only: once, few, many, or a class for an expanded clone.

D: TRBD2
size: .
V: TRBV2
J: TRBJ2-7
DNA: TGTGCCAGCAGGAGGGACACTAGCGGGATCTACGAGCAGTACTTC
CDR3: CASRRDTSGIYEQYF

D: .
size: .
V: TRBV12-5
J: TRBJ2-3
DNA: TGTGCTAGTGGTTTGGCATACTCAGGGTACACAGATACGCAGTATTTT
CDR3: CASGLAYSGYTDTQYF

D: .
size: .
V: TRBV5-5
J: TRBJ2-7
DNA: TGTGCCAGCACCCGATGGGCGCGGGATTACGAGCAGTACTTC
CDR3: CASTRWARDYEQYF

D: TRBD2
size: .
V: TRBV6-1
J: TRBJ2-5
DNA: TGTGCCAGCAGCAGCGGACTAGCTGCCCAGTACTTC
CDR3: CASSSGLAAQYF

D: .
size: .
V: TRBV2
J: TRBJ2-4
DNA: TGTGCCACCCATCCCCTGAACATTCAGTACTTC
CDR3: CATHPLNIQYF

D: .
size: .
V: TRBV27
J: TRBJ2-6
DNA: TGTGCCAGCAGTTCCAGGGTGAAAGGGGCCAACGTCCTGACTTTC
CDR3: CASSSRVKGANVLTF

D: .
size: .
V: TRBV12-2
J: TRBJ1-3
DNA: TGTGCAAGTCGCTTTGATACGGACAGGAGCTCTGGAAACACCATATATTTT
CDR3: CASRFDTDRSSGNTIYF

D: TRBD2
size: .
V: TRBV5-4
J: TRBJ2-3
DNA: TGTGCCAGCAGCCAGACTAGCGGGAGCTCAGATACGCAGTATTTT
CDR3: CASSQTSGSSDTQYF

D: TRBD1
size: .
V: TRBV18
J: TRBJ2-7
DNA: TGTGCCAGCTCACCTAAGGCGACAGGGATGATTTCCGAGCAGTACTTC
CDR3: CASSPKATGMISEQYF

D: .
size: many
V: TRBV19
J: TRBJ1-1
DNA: TGTGCCAGTAGTAATTGGGCCGGGGGCCGTGGGGAGACTGAAGCTTTCTTT
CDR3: CASSNWAGGRGETEAFF

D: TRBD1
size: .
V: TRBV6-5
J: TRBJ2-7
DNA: TGTGCCAGCAGTTACTCGGGGACAGGGAACTACGAGCAGTACTTC
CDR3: CASSYSGTGNYEQYF

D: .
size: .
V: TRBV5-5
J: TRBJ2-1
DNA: TGTGCCAGCAGCTCCCCCCAGGTTCTAAGCTCCTACAATGAGCAGTTCTTC
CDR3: CASSSPQVLSSYNEQFF

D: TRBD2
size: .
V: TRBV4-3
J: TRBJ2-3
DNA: TGCGCCAGCAGCCAATCTAGCGGGAGATCGGATACGCAGTATTTT
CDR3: CASSQSSGRSDTQYF

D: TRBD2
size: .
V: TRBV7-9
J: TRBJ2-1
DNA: TGTGCCAGCAGCAAGACTAGCGGGGGGGCTTATGAGCAGTTCTTC
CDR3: CASSKTSGGAYEQFF

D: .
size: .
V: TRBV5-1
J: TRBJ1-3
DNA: TGCGCCAGCAGCACCGGGGAGAGCTCTGGAAACACCATATATTTT
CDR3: CASSTGESSGNTIYF

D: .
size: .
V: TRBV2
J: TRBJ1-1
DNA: TGTGCCAGCAGTGAAAGTCAGTTAAACACTGAAGCTTTCTTT
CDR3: CASSESQLNTEAFF

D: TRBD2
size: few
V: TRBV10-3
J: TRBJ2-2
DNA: TGTGCCATCAGTCAGGGACTAGCGGGGGACAGCACCGGGGAGCTGTTTTTT
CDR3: CAISQGLAGDSTGELFF

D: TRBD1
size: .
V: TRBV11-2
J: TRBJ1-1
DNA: TGTGCCAGCAGCTTAGTTGGGACAGGGACCACTGAAGCTTTCTTT
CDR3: CASSLVGTGTTEAFF

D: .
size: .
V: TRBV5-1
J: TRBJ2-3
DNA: TGCGCCAGCAGCTTCGCTCAGGGGGGAGATACGCAGTATTTT
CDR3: CASSFAQGGDTQYF

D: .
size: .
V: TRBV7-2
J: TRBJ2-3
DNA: TGTGCCAGCAGCTTAGAGGGGTTTCGGGATACGCAGTATTTT
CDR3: CASSLEGFRDTQYF

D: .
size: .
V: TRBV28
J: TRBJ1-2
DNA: TGTGCCAGCAGTGGGACCACCGGCGGCTACACCTTC
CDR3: CASSGTTGGYTF

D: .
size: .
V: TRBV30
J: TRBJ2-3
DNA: TGTGCCGGACAACAGGGGAGGGCCACAGATACGCAGTATTTT
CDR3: CAGQQGRATDTQYF

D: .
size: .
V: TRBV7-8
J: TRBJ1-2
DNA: TGTGCCAGCAGCCCGGGGGGCGGCTATGGCTACACCTTC
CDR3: CASSPGGGYGYTF

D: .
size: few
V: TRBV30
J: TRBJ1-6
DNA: TGTGCCTGGAGTTTAGGGGGATATTCACCCCTCCACTTT
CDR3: CAWSLGGYSPLHF

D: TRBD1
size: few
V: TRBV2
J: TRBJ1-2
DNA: TGTGCCAGCAGTGAGAGACAGGGGGTTAATGGCTACACCTTC
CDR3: CASSERQGVNGYTF

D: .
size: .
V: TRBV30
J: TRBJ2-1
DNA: TGTGCCTGGAGGCCGTACGCCAATGAGCAGTTCTTC
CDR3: CAWRPYANEQFF

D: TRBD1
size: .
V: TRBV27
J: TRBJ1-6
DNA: TGTGCCAGCAGTGGACAGGGTAGTTTTTCACCCCTCCACTTT
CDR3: CASSGQGSFSPLHF

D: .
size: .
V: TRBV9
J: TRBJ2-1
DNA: TGTGCCAGCAGCGTATCTCCTCAAGGGGGTGAGCAGTTCTTC
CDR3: CASSVSPQGGEQFF

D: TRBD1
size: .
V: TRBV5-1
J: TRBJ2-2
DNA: TGCGCCAGCAACCGACAGGGAATGAACACCGGGGAGCTGTTTTTT
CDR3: CASNRQGMNTGELFF